The sequence of this TCR beta chain was determined in a study of PD-L1 blockade in urothelial cancer (dated by TCRdb to between 2016 and 2019). About the investigation overall: All patients started therapy in the mid-2010s and received atezolizumab 1,200 mg intravenously every 3 weeks. Twenty-five of 29 patients were males with bladder-origin urothelial cancer, and 18 of 29 reported a prior smoking history. An ECOG performance status of 0 or 1 was recorded for the patients, and 0 to 3 prior chemotherapy regimens had been received by the patients. Blood samples were analyzed at 3 weeks after treatment start (second dose) and at 6 weeks after treatment start. A median of about 150,000 T cells and some 84,000 unique TCRs was obtained from blood samples, and a median clonality of approximately 0.08 was observed. The study, an exploratory multi-omic analysis, examined somatic, immune and clinical correlates of response to PD-L1 blockade with atezolizumab in urothelial cancer. TCR sequencing covered pretreatment tumor samples and matched, serially collected peripheral blood taken before and after atezolizumab treatment. Durable clinical benefit was defined as a progression-free survival longer than 6 months, and TCR features were additionally tested against progression-free survival and overall survival. Whole exome sequencing and RNA sequencing of pretreatment tumors were performed alongside TCR sequencing in the same patients. Eight to ten patients achieved durable clinical benefit and about 22 did not. Around 29 patients had pretreatment blood TCR-seq, some 24 had at least one posttreatment blood collection, and some 24 had tumor TCR-seq. General study outcomes and caveats: Because the sample size was small (n ≈ 31) and many of the analyses were exploratory, the results are meant to be hypothesis-generating. A pretreatment peripheral blood TCR clonality below the median was linked to improved progression-free and overall survival. Among patients with durable benefit, tumor-associated TCR clones showed greater expansion in peripheral blood 3 weeks after treatment started (n ≈ 24, p = 0.022).

Trimming takes 2 bases off V and 4 bases off J; junction bases not matched to a gene: 3. Including the terminal cysteine and phenylalanine, the CDR3 comprises 15 residues. Here the CDR3 DNA is all that survives: 45 bases in frame from base 1. The germline V gene (reference sequence) supplies CDR1 LNHDA and CDR2 SQIVND. Worth noting for this clone: The specificity of this receptor is unknown. No base quality information exists; no much larger clone differs at one position.

To estimate absolute template abundance from read counts, synthetic TCR analog templates were spiked into each PCR. The immunoSEQ assay was used to amplify TCRbeta CDR3 regions from genomic DNA with bias-controlled V and J gene primers. Sequencing of rearranged TCRbeta segments was done at approximately 20X coverage. In the authors' own workflow: Sequencing errors were corrected by clustering, and CDR3s were annotated against IMGT so that V, D and J genes could be assigned. Downstream analyses used only productive TCRbeta rearrangements, leaving out any out-of-frame or stop-codon sequences. To compute clonality, Shannon entropy was normalized by the log of the number of unique productive sequences and then subtracted from one. Fisher's exact test with Benjamini-Hochberg correction, at a threshold of adjusted p below 0.01, was used to find clones that differed between time points or between blood and tumor. Here the immuneACCESS table is served through TCRdb, limited to in-frame sequences with V and J called. Missing clones are a known gap in these copies; in checked studies unresolved V genes cover under half, and the rest lacks a known reason. V, J and clone size derive from that table, while D and trimming were established from the DNA sequence. This sample has about 50,000 clones in its table, and roughly 75% of those were observed once. The ten largest clones capture 3.5% to 4.5% of the sample.

In light of the paper, this sample's time point label describes: pretreatment peripheral blood. The cohort included about 29 patients with locally advanced or metastatic urothelial carcinoma who were treated at Memorial Sloan Kettering on a trial protocol. Peripheral blood mononuclear cells were collected pretreatment and during treatment, with between 1 and 8 total time points obtained per patient. The Qiagen DNeasy Blood extraction kit was used to purify genomic DNA from total PBMCs and from tumor samples. PBMCs were collected pretreatment and during treatment, and were isolated and stored as previously described.

This TCR was recovered from a man in his 70s with urothelial cancer. The rearrangement combines TRBV19 with TRBJ2-2; 8 bases in between match TRBD2. Sequenced here: PBMCs, sampled around atezolizumab (anti-PD-L1) treatment. The CDR3 has the sequence CASSITSGLTGELFF. Read as DNA, the sequence is TGTGCCAGTAGTATAACTAGCGGACTCACCGGGGAGCTGTTTTTT.